The rows below give T cell receptor beta chains drawn from one sample of a study of OX40 agonist ivuxolimab in advanced cancers. Clones were read by immunoSEQ multiplex PCR, and TCRdb kept only the in-frame ones, dropping some. The table includes around 78,000 clones, about 84% detected once. This material consisted of CD4+ or CD8+ T cells sorted from blood, taken in a trial of the OX40 agonist ivuxolimab. The receptors were gathered from an adult with an advanced solid tumor such as melanoma, head and neck, liver or kidney cancer. The CDR3 runs from the conserved cysteine through the conserved F or W. Each record gives: J gene, V gene, CDR3 protein.

J: TRBJ1-1; V: TRBV6-5; CDR3: CASSFGTVNTEAFF
J: TRBJ1-1; V: TRBV30; CDR3: CAWRGGDRGRIGEAFF
J: TRBJ1-6; V: TRBV5-1; CDR3: CASSLGDRLGSPLHF
J: TRBJ1-2; V: TRBV28; CDR3: CAALRTGDYGYTF
J: TRBJ2-1; V: TRBV5-1; CDR3: CASSLLSSGDNEQFF
J: TRBJ2-1; V: TRBV7-3; CDR3: CASSFDSSYNEQFF
J: TRBJ2-1; V: TRBV6-5; CDR3: CASSYFSRGVNEQFF
J: TRBJ2-7; V: TRBV19; CDR3: CASSPRTGSSYEQYF
J: TRBJ1-4; V: TRBV7-2; CDR3: CASSLNGYNEKLFF
J: TRBJ1-5; V: TRBV27; CDR3: CASSRTRGLNQPQHF
J: TRBJ2-7; V: TRBV10-3; CDR3: CAISDATGGSYEQYF
J: TRBJ2-7; V: TRBV6-5; CDR3: CASSFVSGGYSYEQYF
J: TRBJ1-1; V: TRBV7-9; CDR3: CASSLVRSGGTEAFF
J: TRBJ1-2; V: TRBV5-1; CDR3: CASSIYGQGTDGYTF
J: TRBJ2-4; V: TRBV28; CDR3: CASRSGVAKNIQYF
J: TRBJ1-3; V: TRBV2; CDR3: CASSEEVGNTIYF
J: TRBJ2-5; V: TRBV7-9; CDR3: CASSNYGGETQYF
J: TRBJ2-3; V: TRBV29-1; CDR3: CSVTNSTDTQYF
J: TRBJ2-1; V: TRBV11-3; CDR3: CASSPGSGSNNEQFF
J: TRBJ2-7; V: TRBV6-5; CDR3: CASRGARSGEQYF
J: TRBJ2-7; V: TRBV10-3; CDR3: CAISEPDRAFLYEQYF
J: TRBJ1-1; V: TRBV4-1; CDR3: CASSQDSGDSPEGAFF
J: TRBJ2-1; V: TRBV11-2; CDR3: CASSRVEAGGNEQFF
J: TRBJ2-7; V: TRBV9; CDR3: CASSVTGTSYEQYF
J: TRBJ2-7; V: TRBV6-5; CDR3: CASKGYMGGEQYF
J: TRBJ1-1; V: TRBV9; CDR3: CASSVGGSGTEAFF
J: TRBJ1-3; V: TRBV4-3; CDR3: CASSQDARGGAGNTIYF
J: TRBJ2-3; V: TRBV5-1; CDR3: CASSLGQGTQYF
J: TRBJ2-1; V: TRBV19; CDR3: CASTREGSNEQFF
J: TRBJ2-1; V: TRBV30; CDR3: CAWSQASGIWQFF
J: TRBJ2-1; V: TRBV27; CDR3: CASSPSRQGNEQFF
J: TRBJ1-2; V: TRBV29-1; CDR3: CSVEVAEMNYGYTF
J: TRBJ2-1; V: TRBV7-9; CDR3: CASSLEGTSWSSYNEQFF
J: TRBJ2-2; V: TRBV18; CDR3: CASSPDGINTGELFF
J: TRBJ1-2; V: TRBV7-2; CDR3: CASSLAVDRGYTF
J: TRBJ2-3; V: TRBV7-2; CDR3: CASSSRLTDTQYF
J: TRBJ1-1; V: TRBV6-6; CDR3: CASTNRQGNTEAFF
J: TRBJ1-2; V: TRBV5-5; CDR3: CASSQVDGGGYTF
J: TRBJ1-1; V: TRBV6-5; CDR3: CASSYTSQGAGWAFF
J: TRBJ2-3; V: TRBV6-4; CDR3: CASSSVATDTQYF
J: TRBJ1-2; V: TRBV4-1; CDR3: CASSQDGNDYGYTF